This TCR beta chain was recorded in a study of cytomegalovirus exposure and HLA in healthy donors. Overall study findings and caveats: A later analysis reported that several of the most significant clusters appeared to be linked to common viral pathogens, among them Epstein-Barr virus. A later analysis linked a missense variant in DCLRE1C to the trimming of TCR beta V and J genes.

Whereas donors were nominally healthy upon sampling, unrecorded immune exposures were probable. The primer mix had 60 Vbeta and 13 Jbeta primers. Under the authors' procedure: Later reanalysis found 60 million to 90 million unique TCR beta chains, roughly 9.9 million of them shared. TCRdb keeps only in-frame clones here, not all; method: immunoSEQ multiplex PCR. That table gives V, J and clone size, and the DNA gave D and trimming. The sample contains roughly 100,000 clones, approximately 14% of which appear only once. The germline CDR1 and CDR2 sequences are SGHDT and YYEEEE. V lost 1 base to trimming and J lost 0 bases, with 13 bases between them. CDR3 length: 16 residues. Comment on this clone: What it recognizes is unknown.

This chain connects TRBV5-6 to TRBJ1-1; tentative D call: TRBD1 (5 bases). This receptor was identified in a female donor in good health and CMV-seronegative. Sample: PBMCs. CDR3 region: CASSLFDGGVNTEAFF. The CDR3 nucleotides read TGTGCCAGCAGCTTGTTCGATGGGGGGGTGAACACTGAAGCTTTCTTT.